These 11 T cell receptor beta chains were sequenced from one sample in a study of blood T cell repertoires in COVID-19 (dated by TCRdb to about 2020). Receptor libraries were prepared by the immunoSEQ multiplex PCR assay. TCRdb stores this immuneACCESS table with in-frame sequences only. Part of the clones is absent; in the studies checked, under half of the shortfall reflects unresolved V genes, and no reason is known for the rest. For this sample the table gives roughly 300,000 clones, of which less than 90% were detected only once. The ten most abundant clones make up roughly 15% of the sample. The sequenced sample consisted of peripheral blood. The receptors come from a human donor in a cohort sampled during active COVID-19.

This chain uses TRBV5-6 with TRBJ2-7; 11 bases line up with TRBD2. The CDR3 has 17 residues. Trimming at V came to 3 bases and at J to 4 bases, leaving 12 bases not matched to a gene. Germline assignment: CDR1 SGHDT and CDR2 YYEEEE. The CDR3 DNA is TGTGCCAGCAGCTCCCGTCTAGCGGGAGGAATGGGATACGAGCAGTACTTC. Protein sequence: CASSSRLAGGMGYEQYF.

This clone has just one count. J is TRBJ2-1 and V is TRBV5-1; a possible D gene is TRBD2 (6 bases). The V gene lost 7 bases and the J gene lost 0 bases, with 14 bases spanning the gap. Germline CDR1 is SGHRS and CDR2 is YFSETQ. The CDR3 extends over 15 amino acids. CDR3 loop: CASRWGGGSYNEQFF. The CDR3 DNA is TGCGCCAGCCGTTGGGGAGGCGGCTCCTACAATGAGCAGTTCTTC.

J is TRBJ2-5 and V is TRBV18, with a weak D call TRBD2 (6 bases). V was clipped by 3 bases and J by 5 bases, with 13 bases between them. The germline CDR1 and CDR2 sequences are KGHSH and LQKENI. This CDR3 is 14 amino acids long. CDR3 protein: CASSPYQGGETQYF. The CDR3 DNA sequence: TGTGCCAGCTCACCGTATCAGGGAGGCGAGACCCAGTACTTC.

This clone was seen a handful of times. This sequence joins TRBV4-2 and TRBJ2-7; no clear D gene. V was cut by 3 bases and J by 0 bases, with 6 bases left in between. The CDR3 has 13 amino acids. Germline V lookup: CDR1 LGHNA, CDR2 YNFKEQ. The CDR3 DNA reads TGTGCCAGCAGCCACCTAAACTCCTACGAGCAGTACTTC. This encodes CASSHLNSYEQYF.

V is TRBV27 and J is TRBJ2-2, with TRBD2 matching over 7 bases. The germline V gene encodes CDR1 MNHEY and CDR2 SMNVEV (reference sequence). J gave up 0 bases and V 3 bases, and 4 bases lay outside the gene matches. This CDR3 has 16 residues. The CDR3 here is CASSFEAGANTGELFF. The CDR3 region has the DNA TGTGCCAGCAGTTTCGAGGCGGGAGCGAACACCGGGGAGCTGTTTTTT.

The CDR3: CASSWGDGETQYF. CDR3 in DNA: TGTGCCAGCAGTTGGGGGGATGGAGAGACCCAGTACTTC. This chain joins TRBV6-2 or TRBV6-3 and TRBJ2-5, with a tentative D call TRBD2 (6 bases). Germline CDR1 and CDR2: MNHEY and SVGEGT. Trimming stripped 4 bases from V and 4 bases from J, with 10 bases between. The length of the CDR3 is 13 residues.

The chain is built from TRBV10-3 and TRBJ1-5; D not resolved. This CDR3 comprises 13 residues. In germline, CDR1 is ENHRY, CDR2 SYGVKD. Trimming cost V 8 bases and J 4 bases, with 12 bases left between them. The CDR3 DNA is TGTGCCATCGGCGTAGCTGGGAATCAGCCCCAGCATTTT. Protein: CAIGVAGNQPQHF.

This clone was detected many times. The chain joins TRBV19 to TRBJ2-1, with 13 positions matching TRBD2. With V trimmed by 3 bases and J by 9 bases, 8 bases remained unmatched. CDR1 is LNHDA and CDR2 is SQIVND in the germline V gene (reference sequence). The length of the CDR3 is 16 residues. The CDR3 region is CASSITGLAGVGEQFF. CDR3 DNA: TGTGCCAGTAGTATTACTGGACTAGCGGGAGTAGGTGAGCAGTTCTTC.

V is TRBV28 and J is TRBJ1-4; weak D call: TRBD1 (5 bases). V shed 10 bases and J shed 2 bases, with 14 bases lying between them. This CDR3 is built from 14 residues. The germline V gene has CDR1 MDHEN and CDR2 SYDVKM. The CDR3 reads CATRSGGTNEKLFF. Written as DNA, the CDR3 is TGTGCCACCCGCAGTGGGGGGACTAATGAAAAACTGTTTTTT.

J is TRBJ2-3 and V is TRBV5-1; possibly TRBD2 for D (6 bases). The CDR3 spans 15 residues. The ends were cut back, 4 bases at V and 0 bases at J, with 12 bases in the middle. CDR1 is SGHRS and CDR2 is YFSETQ in the germline V gene. The CDR3 DNA reads as TGCGCCAGCAGCACCGGGACTCTAAGCACAGATACGCAGTATTTT. This encodes CASSTGTLSTDTQYF.

J is TRBJ2-7 and V is TRBV7-2; TRBD2 matches 11 bases. CDR1 is SGHTA and CDR2 is FQGNSA in the germline V gene. J lost 2 bases, V lost 5 bases, and 8 bases had no gene match. This CDR3 has 16 residues. The CDR3 nucleotides read TGTGCCAGCAGCCCAAGGACTAGCGGGTTTGCCTACGAGCAGTACTTC. Its translation is CASSPRTSGFAYEQYF.